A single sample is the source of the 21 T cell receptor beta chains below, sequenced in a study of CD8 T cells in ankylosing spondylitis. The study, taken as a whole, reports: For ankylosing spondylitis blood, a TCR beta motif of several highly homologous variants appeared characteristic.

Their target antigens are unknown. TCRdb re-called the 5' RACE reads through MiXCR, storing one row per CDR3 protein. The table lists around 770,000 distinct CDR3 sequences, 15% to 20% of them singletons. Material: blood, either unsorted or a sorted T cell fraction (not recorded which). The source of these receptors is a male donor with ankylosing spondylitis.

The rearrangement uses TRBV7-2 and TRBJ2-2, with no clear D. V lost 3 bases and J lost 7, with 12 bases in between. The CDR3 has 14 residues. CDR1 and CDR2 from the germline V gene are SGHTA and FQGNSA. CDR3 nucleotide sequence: TGTGCCAGCAGCTTCGTGCCAGCGATCGGGGAGCTGTTTTTT. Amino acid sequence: CASSFVPAIGELFF.

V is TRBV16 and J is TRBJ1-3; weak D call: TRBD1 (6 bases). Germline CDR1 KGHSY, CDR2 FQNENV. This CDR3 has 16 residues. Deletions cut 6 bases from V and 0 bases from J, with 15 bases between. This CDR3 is CASSLTGTTSGNTIYF. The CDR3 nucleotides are TGTGCCAGCAGTCTAACCGGGACAACCTCTGGAAACACCATATATTTT.

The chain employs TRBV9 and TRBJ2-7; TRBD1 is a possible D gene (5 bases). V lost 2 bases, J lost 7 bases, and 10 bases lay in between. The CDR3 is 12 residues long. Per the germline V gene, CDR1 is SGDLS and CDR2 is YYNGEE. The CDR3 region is CASSVQGGEQYF. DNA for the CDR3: TGTGCCAGCAGCGTGCAGGGCGGTGAGCAGTACTTC.

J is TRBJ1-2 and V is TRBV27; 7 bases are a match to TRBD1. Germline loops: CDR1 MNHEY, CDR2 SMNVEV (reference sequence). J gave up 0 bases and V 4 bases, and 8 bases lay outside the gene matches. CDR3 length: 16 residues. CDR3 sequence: CASSSFMTGTNYGYTF. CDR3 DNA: TGTGCCAGCAGTTCGTTCATGACAGGGACTAACTATGGCTACACCTTC.

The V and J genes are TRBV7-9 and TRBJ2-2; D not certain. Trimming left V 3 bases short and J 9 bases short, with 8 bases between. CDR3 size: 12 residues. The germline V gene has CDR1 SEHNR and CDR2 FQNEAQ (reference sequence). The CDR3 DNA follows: TGTGCCAGCAGCTTGGGCCACTGGGAGCTGTTTTTT. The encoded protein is CASSLGHWELFF.

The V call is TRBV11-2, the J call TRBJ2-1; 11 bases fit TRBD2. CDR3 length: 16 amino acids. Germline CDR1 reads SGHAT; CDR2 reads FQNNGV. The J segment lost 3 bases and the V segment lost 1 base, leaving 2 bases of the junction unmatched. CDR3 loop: CASSLVTSGVYNEQFF. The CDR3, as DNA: TGTGCCAGCAGCTTAGTGACTAGCGGGGTCTACAATGAGCAGTTCTTC.

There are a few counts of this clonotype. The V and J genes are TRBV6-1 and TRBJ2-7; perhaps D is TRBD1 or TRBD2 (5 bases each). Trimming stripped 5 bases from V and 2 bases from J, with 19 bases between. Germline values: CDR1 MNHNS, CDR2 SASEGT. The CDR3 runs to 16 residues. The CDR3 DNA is TGTGCCAGCAGTAAATCCGGGACCCTAGGAGCCTACGAGCAGTACTTC. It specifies CASSKSGTLGAYEQYF.

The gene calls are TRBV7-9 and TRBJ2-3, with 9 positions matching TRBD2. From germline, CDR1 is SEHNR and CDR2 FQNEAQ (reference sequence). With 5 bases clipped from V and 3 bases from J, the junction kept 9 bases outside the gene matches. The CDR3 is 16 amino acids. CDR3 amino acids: CASSPAAGGTTDTQYF. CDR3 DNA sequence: TGTGCCAGCAGCCCGGCCGCGGGGGGGACGACAGATACGCAGTATTTT.

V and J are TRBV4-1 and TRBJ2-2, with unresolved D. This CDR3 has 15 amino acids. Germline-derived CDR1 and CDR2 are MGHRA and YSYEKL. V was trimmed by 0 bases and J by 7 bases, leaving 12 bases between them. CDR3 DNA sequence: TGCGCCAGCAGCCAAGAGGCTACCTCTCACGGGGAGCTGTTTTTT. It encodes CASSQEATSHGELFF.

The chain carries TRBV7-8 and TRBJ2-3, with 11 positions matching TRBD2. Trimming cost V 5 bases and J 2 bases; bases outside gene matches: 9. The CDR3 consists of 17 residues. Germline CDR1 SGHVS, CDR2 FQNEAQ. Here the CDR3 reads CASSTQPTSGATDTQYF. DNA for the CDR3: TGTGCCAGCAGCACCCAACCGACTAGCGGGGCCACAGATACGCAGTATTTT.

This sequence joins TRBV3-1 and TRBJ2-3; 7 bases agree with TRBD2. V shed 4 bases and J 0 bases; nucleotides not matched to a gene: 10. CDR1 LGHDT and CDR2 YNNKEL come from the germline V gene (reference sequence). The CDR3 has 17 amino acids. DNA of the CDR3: TGTGCCAGCAGCCTCCGAAATAGCGGGCGGAGCACAGATACGCAGTATTTT. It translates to CASSLRNSGRSTDTQYF.

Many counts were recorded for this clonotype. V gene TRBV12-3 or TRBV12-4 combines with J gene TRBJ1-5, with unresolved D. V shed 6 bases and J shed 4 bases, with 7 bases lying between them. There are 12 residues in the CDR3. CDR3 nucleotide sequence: TGTGCCAGCAGCCTCTTTAATCAGCCCCAGCATTTT. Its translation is CASSLFNQPQHF.

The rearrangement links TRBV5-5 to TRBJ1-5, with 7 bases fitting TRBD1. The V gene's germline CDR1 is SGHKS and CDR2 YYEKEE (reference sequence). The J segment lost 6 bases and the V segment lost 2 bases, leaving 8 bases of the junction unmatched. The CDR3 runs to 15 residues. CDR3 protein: CASSLFDRAGQPQHF. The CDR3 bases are TGTGCCAGCAGCTTATTTGACAGGGCTGGTCAGCCCCAGCATTTT.

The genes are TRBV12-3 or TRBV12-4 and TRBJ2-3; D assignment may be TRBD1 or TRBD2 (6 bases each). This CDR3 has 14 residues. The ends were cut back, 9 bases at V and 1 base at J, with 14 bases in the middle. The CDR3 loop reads CASRGPWGTDTQYF. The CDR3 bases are TGTGCCAGTCGGGGGCCGTGGGGCACAGATACGCAGTATTTT.

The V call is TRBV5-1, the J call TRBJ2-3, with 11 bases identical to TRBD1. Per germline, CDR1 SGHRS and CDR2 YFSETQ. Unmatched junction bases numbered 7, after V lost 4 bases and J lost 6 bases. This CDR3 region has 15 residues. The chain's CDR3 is CASSNLGQGEDTQYF. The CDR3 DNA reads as TGCGCCAGCAGCAACCTGGGACAGGGGGAGGATACGCAGTATTTT.

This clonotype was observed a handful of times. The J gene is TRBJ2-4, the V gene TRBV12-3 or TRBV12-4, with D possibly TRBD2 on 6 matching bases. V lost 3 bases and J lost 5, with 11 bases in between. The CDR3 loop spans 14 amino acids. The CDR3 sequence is CASSFLGGENIQYF. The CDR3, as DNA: TGTGCCAGCAGTTTCCTGGGGGGAGAAAACATTCAGTACTTC.

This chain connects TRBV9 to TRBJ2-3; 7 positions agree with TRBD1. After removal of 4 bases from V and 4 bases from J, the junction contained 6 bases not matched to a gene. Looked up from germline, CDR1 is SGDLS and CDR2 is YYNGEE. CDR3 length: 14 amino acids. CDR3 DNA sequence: TGTGCCAGCAGCATGACAGGGTTGGCAGATACGCAGTATTTT. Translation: CASSMTGLADTQYF.

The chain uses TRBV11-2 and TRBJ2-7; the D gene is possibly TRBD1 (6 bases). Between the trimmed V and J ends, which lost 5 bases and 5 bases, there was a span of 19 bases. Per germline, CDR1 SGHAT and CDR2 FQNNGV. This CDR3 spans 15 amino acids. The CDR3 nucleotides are TGTGCCAGCAGCCAGGGGATTCTACTTGGGGACGAGCAGTACTTC. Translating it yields CASSQGILLGDEQYF.

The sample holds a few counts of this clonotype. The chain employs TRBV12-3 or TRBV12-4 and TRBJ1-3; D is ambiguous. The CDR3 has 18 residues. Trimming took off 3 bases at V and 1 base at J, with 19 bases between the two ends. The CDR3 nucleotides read TGTGCCAGCAGTTTTGTTCTCGAGACCCCCCAATCTGGAAACACCATATATTTT. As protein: CASSFVLETPQSGNTIYF.

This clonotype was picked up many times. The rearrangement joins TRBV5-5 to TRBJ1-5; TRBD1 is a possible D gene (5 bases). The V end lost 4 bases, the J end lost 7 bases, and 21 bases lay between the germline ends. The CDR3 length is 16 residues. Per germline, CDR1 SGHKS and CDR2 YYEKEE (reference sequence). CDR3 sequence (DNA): TGTGCCAGCAGCCCCGGGGACCGCAAGACGGGCCAGCCCCAGCATTTT. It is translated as CASSPGDRKTGQPQHF.

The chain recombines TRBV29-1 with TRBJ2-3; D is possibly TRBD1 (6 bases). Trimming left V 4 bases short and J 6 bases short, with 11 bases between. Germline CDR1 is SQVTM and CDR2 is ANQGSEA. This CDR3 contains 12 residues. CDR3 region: CSVATGGDTQYF. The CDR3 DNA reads TGCAGCGTTGCGACAGGTGGGGATACGCAGTATTTT.